This entry describes one T cell receptor beta chain. Its antigen is unidentified. The sample comes from a study of cytomegalovirus exposure and HLA in healthy donors. Study-level results: Presence/absence analyses took donor sequencing depth as roughly uniform.

Germline lookup yields CDR1 SGHDT and CDR2 YYEEEE. This CDR3 has 14 residues. V was cut by 4 bases and J by 2 bases, with 12 bases left in between. A multiplex PCR was run with 60 Vbeta primers and 13 Jbeta primers. The repertoire was sequenced with immunoSEQ multiplex PCR; TCRdb's copy has only in-frame clones and lacks some. The profile shows under 85,000 clones, 80% of them singletons. The sample taken for sequencing was PBMCs. The sequence was collected from a woman younger than 45 in good health and CMV-seronegative. V is TRBV5-6 and J is TRBJ1-1, with D unclear. Here the CDR3 reads CASSRSALNTEAFF. The DNA of the CDR3 is TGTGCCAGCAGCCGGAGTGCCTTAAACACTGAAGCTTTCTTT.